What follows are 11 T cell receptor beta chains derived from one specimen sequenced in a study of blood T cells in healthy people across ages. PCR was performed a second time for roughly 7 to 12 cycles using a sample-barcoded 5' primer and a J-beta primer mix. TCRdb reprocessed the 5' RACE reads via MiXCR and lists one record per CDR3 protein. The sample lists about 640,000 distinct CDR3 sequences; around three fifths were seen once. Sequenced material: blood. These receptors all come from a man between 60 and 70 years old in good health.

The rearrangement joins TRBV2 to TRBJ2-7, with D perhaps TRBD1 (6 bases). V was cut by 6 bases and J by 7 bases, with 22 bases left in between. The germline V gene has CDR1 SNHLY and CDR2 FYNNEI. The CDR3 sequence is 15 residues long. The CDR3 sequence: CASSLSGGRGNEQYF. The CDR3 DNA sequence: TGTGCCAGCAGCCTATCGGGTGGCAGGGGTAATGAGCAGTACTTC.

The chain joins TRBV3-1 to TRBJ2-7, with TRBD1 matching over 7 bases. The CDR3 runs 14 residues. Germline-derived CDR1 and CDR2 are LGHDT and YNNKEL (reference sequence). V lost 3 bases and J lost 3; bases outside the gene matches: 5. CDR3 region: CASSHDGQVYEQYF. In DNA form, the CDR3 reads TGTGCCAGCAGCCACGACGGACAGGTCTACGAGCAGTACTTC.

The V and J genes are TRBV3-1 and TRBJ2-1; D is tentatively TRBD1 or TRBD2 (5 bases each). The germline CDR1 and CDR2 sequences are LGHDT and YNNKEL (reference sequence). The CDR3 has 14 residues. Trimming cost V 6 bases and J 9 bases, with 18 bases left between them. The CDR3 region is CASRKGPRGLEQFF. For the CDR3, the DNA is TGTGCCAGCAGGAAGGGCCCGAGGGGTCTTGAGCAGTTCTTC.

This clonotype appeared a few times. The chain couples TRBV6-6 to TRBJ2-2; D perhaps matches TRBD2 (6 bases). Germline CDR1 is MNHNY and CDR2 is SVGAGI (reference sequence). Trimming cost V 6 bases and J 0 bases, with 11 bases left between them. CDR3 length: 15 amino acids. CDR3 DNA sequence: TGTGCCAGCAGGCCGGGGGAGACGAACACCGGGGAGCTGTTTTTT. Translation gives CASRPGETNTGELFF.

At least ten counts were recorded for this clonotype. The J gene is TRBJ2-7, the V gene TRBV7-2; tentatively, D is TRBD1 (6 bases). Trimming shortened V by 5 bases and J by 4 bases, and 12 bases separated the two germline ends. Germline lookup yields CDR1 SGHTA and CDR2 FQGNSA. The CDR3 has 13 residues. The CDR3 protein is CASSPQGWYEQYF. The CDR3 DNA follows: TGTGCCAGCAGCCCACAGGGTTGGTACGAGCAGTACTTC.

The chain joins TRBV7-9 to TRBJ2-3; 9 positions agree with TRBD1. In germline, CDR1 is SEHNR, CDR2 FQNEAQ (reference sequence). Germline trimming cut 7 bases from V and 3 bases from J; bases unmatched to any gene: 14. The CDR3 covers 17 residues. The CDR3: CASTLYGGQGKTDTQYF. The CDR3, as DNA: TGTGCCAGCACCCTATACGGCGGACAGGGGAAAACAGATACGCAGTATTTT.

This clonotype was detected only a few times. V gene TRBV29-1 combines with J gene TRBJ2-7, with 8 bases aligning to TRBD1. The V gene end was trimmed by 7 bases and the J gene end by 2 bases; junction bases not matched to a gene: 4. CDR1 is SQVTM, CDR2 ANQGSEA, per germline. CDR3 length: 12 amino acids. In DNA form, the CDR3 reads TGCAGCGCCCTGACAGGGGCCTACGAGCAGTACTTC. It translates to CSALTGAYEQYF.

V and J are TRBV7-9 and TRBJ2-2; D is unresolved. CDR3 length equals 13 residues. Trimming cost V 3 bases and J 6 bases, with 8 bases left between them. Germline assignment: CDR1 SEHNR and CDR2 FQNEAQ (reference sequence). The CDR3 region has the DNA TGTGCCAGCAGCTTCACTCTCTCCGGGGAGCTGTTTTTT. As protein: CASSFTLSGELFF.

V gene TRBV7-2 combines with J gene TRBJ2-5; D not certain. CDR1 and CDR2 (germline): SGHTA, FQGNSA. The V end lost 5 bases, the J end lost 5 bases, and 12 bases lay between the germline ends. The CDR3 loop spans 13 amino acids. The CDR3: CASSRRVTETQYF. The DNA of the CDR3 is TGTGCCAGCAGCCGCCGAGTGACCGAGACCCAGTACTTC.

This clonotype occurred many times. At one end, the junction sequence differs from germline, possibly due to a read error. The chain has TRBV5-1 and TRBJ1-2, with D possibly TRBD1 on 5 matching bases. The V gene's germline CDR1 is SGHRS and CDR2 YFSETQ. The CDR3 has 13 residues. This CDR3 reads CASSLEGSYGYTF. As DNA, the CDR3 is TGTGCCAGCAGTTTAGAGGGGAGCTATGGCTACACCTTC.

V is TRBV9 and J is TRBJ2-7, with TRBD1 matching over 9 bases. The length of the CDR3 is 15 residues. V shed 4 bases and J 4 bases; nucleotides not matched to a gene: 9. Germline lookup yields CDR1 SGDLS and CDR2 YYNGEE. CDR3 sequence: CASSPGAGTGYEQYF. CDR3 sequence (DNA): TGTGCCAGCAGCCCTGGGGCCGGGACAGGGTACGAGCAGTACTTC.